The 27 T cell receptor beta chains reported below all come from one sample, sequenced in a study of T cells after yellow fever vaccination. TCRdb analysed the 5' RACE reads with MiXCR anew, one entry per CDR3 protein. Of more than 300,000 distinct CDR3 sequences in the sample, roughly 10% are singletons; the top ten hold less than 3.5%. Material: CD4+ T cells sorted from PBMCs, obtained 45 days after the yellow fever booster vaccination. All receptors come from a man aged 18 to 30 who received the YFV17D yellow fever vaccine.

In its sample, this clonotype was seen a few times. J is TRBJ2-7 and V is TRBV12-3 or TRBV12-4; no clear D. V lost 3 bases to trimming and J lost 3 bases, with 12 bases between them. The CDR3 loop spans 14 amino acids. This CDR3 reads CASSFLGPFYEQYF. The DNA of the CDR3 is TGTGCCAGCAGTTTTCTCGGGCCCTTCTACGAGCAGTACTTC.

Many counts were recorded for this clonotype. The rearrangement uses TRBV6-5 and TRBJ1-4; 7 bases align to TRBD1. This CDR3 spans 15 amino acids. Germline CDR1 reads MNHEY; CDR2 reads SVGAGI. With 3 bases clipped from V and 4 bases from J, the junction kept 5 bases outside the gene matches. The CDR3 reads CASSYGDRDNEKLFF. For the CDR3, the DNA is TGTGCCAGCAGTTATGGAGACAGGGATAATGAAAAACTGTTTTTT.

This clonotype came up a few times. The germline gene is not matched at one end of the junction; a read error may be the cause. The gene calls are TRBV15 and TRBJ1-2; D uncertain. CDR3 length: 14 residues. Germline CDR1 is LNHNV and CDR2 is YYDKDF (reference sequence). The CDR3 region has the DNA TGTGCCATCAGCAGAGGCCCCGAGGCGGGAGGAGTACCCTTC. Amino acid sequence: CAISRGPEAGGVPF.

The table lists this clonotype with a few counts. This chain joins TRBV18 and TRBJ1-2; no clear D. This CDR3 has 14 amino acids. The V end lost 3 bases, the J end lost 7 bases, and 15 bases lay between the germline ends. Germline V lookup: CDR1 KGHSH, CDR2 LQKENI. CDR3: CASSPGRATLGYTF. DNA of the CDR3: TGTGCCAGCTCACCTGGGAGGGCCACACTTGGCTACACCTTC.

This clonotype was detected many times. This sequence joins TRBV20-1 and TRBJ2-7; possibly TRBD1 for D (5 bases). This CDR3 is built from 14 residues. Germline CDR1 is DFQATT and CDR2 is SNEGSKA (reference sequence). V lost 0 bases to trimming and J lost 7 bases, with 16 bases between them. The CDR3 DNA is TGCAGTGCTAGAGACGCCCTTGGACCAGGGGAGCAGTACTTC. Protein sequence: CSARDALGPGEQYF.

This clonotype was seen only a few times. The chain links TRBV9 to TRBJ2-7; D possibly corresponds to TRBD1 (7 bases). The CDR3 length is 17 residues. Germline V gene sequence: CDR1 SGDLS, CDR2 YYNGEE. V lost 3 bases and J lost 0, with 19 bases in between. CDR3 sequence (DNA): TGTGCCAGCAGCGCGGAGGAGGGGACAGCTAGCTCCTACGAGCAGTACTTC. Residues: CASSAEEGTASSYEQYF.

This clonotype showed up just a few times. V and J are TRBV6-5 and TRBJ1-1; D is unresolved. V was cut by 5 bases and J by 6 bases, with 16 bases left in between. This CDR3 contains 14 residues. Germline V gene data show CDR1 as MNHEY and CDR2 as SVGAGI. The CDR3 protein is CASSRGFKLPEAFF. DNA of the CDR3: TGTGCCAGCAGTAGAGGATTCAAACTCCCTGAAGCTTTCTTT.

The chain is built from TRBV7-3 and TRBJ2-1; tentatively, D is TRBD2 (6 bases). V dropped 4 bases and J dropped 7 bases, with 11 bases sitting between them. Per germline, CDR1 SGHTA and CDR2 FQGTGA. This CDR3 comprises 13 residues. The CDR3 sequence: CASSSTRTNEQFF. The CDR3 DNA follows: TGTGCCAGCAGCTCGACTAGGACGAATGAGCAGTTCTTC.

This clonotype occurred a few times. The CDR3, as DNA: TGCAGTGCTAGAGACATATTTAATGAAAAACTGTTTTTT. Its translation is CSARDIFNEKLFF. The chain joins TRBV20-1 to TRBJ1-4; no firm D call. Germline lookup yields CDR1 DFQATT and CDR2 SNEGSKA (reference sequence). V lost 0 bases to trimming and J lost 4 bases, with 6 bases between them. CDR3 length: 13 amino acids.

The chain combines TRBV7-2 with TRBJ1-2; D is perhaps TRBD1 (5 bases). V shed 5 bases and J shed 4 bases, with 17 bases lying between them. The CDR3 covers 15 residues. Germline assignment: CDR1 SGHTA and CDR2 FQGNSA. The CDR3 sequence: CASSPRQGLGYGYTF. DNA for the CDR3: TGTGCCAGCAGCCCCCGCCAGGGACTTGGCTATGGCTACACCTTC.

The gene calls are TRBV24-1 and TRBJ2-1; D is unclear. V gave up 3 bases and J gave up 0 bases, with 2 bases separating them. The CDR3 consists of 13 residues. Germline V CDR1 and CDR2: KGHDR, SFDVKD. CDR3: CATSDGSYNEQFF. For the CDR3, the DNA is TGTGCCACCAGTGATGGCTCCTACAATGAGCAGTTCTTC.

The rearrangement uses TRBV4-1 and TRBJ2-5, with D possibly matching TRBD2 (5 bases). Per germline, CDR1 MGHRA and CDR2 YSYEKL. V lost 0 bases, J lost 7 bases, and 9 bases lay in between. The CDR3 totals 13 residues. The CDR3 DNA sequence: TGCGCCAGCAGCCAAGAACTAGAAGGGACCCAGTACTTC. The encoded protein is CASSQELEGTQYF.

This clonotype was counted between two and nine times. This sequence joins TRBV3-1 and TRBJ2-5; tentative D call: TRBD2 (5 bases). Looked up from germline, CDR1 is LGHDT and CDR2 is YNNKEL (reference sequence). The CDR3 has 14 amino acids. Trimming took 1 base from V and 4 from J, leaving 10 bases between them. CDR3 region: CASSQVWETETQYF. The CDR3 coding sequence is TGTGCCAGCAGCCAAGTATGGGAGACAGAGACCCAGTACTTC.

This clonotype was picked up a small number of times. The gene calls are TRBV29-1 and TRBJ1-2; TRBD1 is a possible D gene (5 bases). V gave up 2 bases and J gave up 5 bases, with 12 bases separating them. CDR3 length: 13 residues. Germline V gene lookup returns CDR1 SQVTM and CDR2 ANQGSEA. The DNA for the CDR3 is TGCAGCGTTGAACCTGGGGGAGGATATGGCTACACCTTC. Its protein is CSVEPGGGYGYTF.

This clonotype came up a few times. The V call is TRBV6-5, the J call TRBJ2-7; D call uncertain. Germline loops: CDR1 MNHEY, CDR2 SVGAGI. Trimming removed 6 bases at V and 0 bases at J, with 9 bases between. There are 13 residues in the CDR3. The CDR3 DNA is TGTGCCAGCAGGGGCAGCTCCTCCTACGAGCAGTACGTC. Encoded protein: CASRGSSSYEQYV.

This clonotype was counted a few times. The CDR3 nucleotides read TGCGCCTCCGCTGTAACCCCGTACAATGAGCAGTTCTTC. Residues: CASAVTPYNEQFF. The chain couples TRBV4-1 to TRBJ2-1; D gene ambiguous. This CDR3 is built from 13 residues. V lost 11 bases and J 4 bases, leaving 15 bases between the germline ends. Germline lookup yields CDR1 MGHRA and CDR2 YSYEKL.

In this sample, this clonotype turned up a few times. The V and J genes are TRBV19 and TRBJ2-5; D is unclear. Germline lookup yields CDR1 LNHDA and CDR2 SQIVND (reference sequence). The CDR3 is made up of 14 amino acids. V was pared by 7 bases and J by 5 bases, with 17 bases between. CDR3 DNA: TGTGCCAGTATGTCGGATGCGCGCTTGGAGACCCAGTACTTC. Translating gives CASMSDARLETQYF.

This clonotype turned up a few times. The chain is built from TRBV7-9 and TRBJ1-2, with TRBD1 matching 7 bases. Germline values: CDR1 SEHNR, CDR2 FQNEAQ (reference sequence). V lost 5 bases and J lost 7; bases outside the gene matches: 7. This CDR3 is 13 amino acids long. The CDR3 is CASSSDREGGYTF. CDR3 DNA: TGTGCCAGCAGCAGCGACAGGGAGGGTGGCTACACCTTC.

In the case of this clonotype: A much more abundant neighbour one base away suggests this may be a read error. The rearrangement joins TRBV7-2 to TRBJ1-5; D call uncertain. The CDR3 spans 13 residues. Germline CDR1 is SGHTA and CDR2 is FQGNSA. Trimming took 3 bases from V and 11 from J, leaving 14 bases between them. The CDR3, as DNA: TGTGCCAGCAGCTTGTACATGAACGAGGCCCAGCATTTT. It yields the protein CASSLYMNEAQHF.

The rearrangement links TRBV6-5 to TRBJ2-2; D gene ambiguous. Germline V gene lookup returns CDR1 MNHEY and CDR2 SVGAGI. Deletions cut 4 bases from V and 7 bases from J, with 10 bases between. CDR3 size: 13 residues. CDR3 nucleotides: TGTGCCAGCAGTTCCCGGCTGAGCGGGGAGCTGTTTTTT. Protein product: CASSSRLSGELFF.

This clonotype was recorded many times. The junction departs from germline at one end; a sequencing error may be responsible. The chain couples TRBV12-3 or TRBV12-4 to TRBJ2-1; 14 bases line up with TRBD2. The CDR3 runs to 15 residues. CDR3 protein: CASGDLGLAGAARYF. For the CDR3, the DNA is TGTGCCAGCGGTGATCTGGGACTAGCGGGGGCCGCTAGGTACTTC.

The CDR3: CASSQTGINNEQFF. The CDR3 DNA is TGCGCCAGCAGCCAAACAGGGATCAACAATGAGCAGTTCTTC. The chain joins TRBV5-1 to TRBJ2-1; TRBD1 might be the D (6 bases). The CDR3 extends over 14 amino acids. The ends were cut back, 4 bases at V and 5 bases at J, with 13 bases in the middle. Germline V gene data show CDR1 as SGHRS and CDR2 as YFSETQ.

This clonotype was seen more than once but under ten times. V and J are TRBV24-1 and TRBJ2-5; D ambiguous. CDR3 length: 13 amino acids. From germline, CDR1 is KGHDR and CDR2 SFDVKD. V lost 4 bases and J 4 bases, leaving 9 bases between the germline ends. CDR3: CATSDGSGETQYF. The DNA for the CDR3 is TGTGCCACCAGTGACGGCTCCGGAGAGACCCAGTACTTC.

By its share, this clonotype is medium-sized. The chain joins TRBV4-3 to TRBJ2-1; D may be TRBD1 or TRBD2 (6 bases each). Trimming left V 0 bases short and J 9 bases short, with 21 bases between. The CDR3 covers 17 residues. The germline CDR1 and CDR2 sequences are LGHNA and YSLEER. Here the CDR3 reads CASSQDPWGAVGGEQFF. The CDR3 nucleotides read TGCGCCAGCAGCCAAGACCCGTGGGGGGCCGTCGGGGGTGAGCAGTTCTTC.

This clonotype has a count of ten or more. This rearrangement joins TRBV7-2 to TRBJ1-6, with D uncertain. Trimming removed 3 bases from V and 7 bases from J, with 7 bases in between. Germline CDR1 is SGHTA and CDR2 is FQGNSA. The CDR3 totals 13 residues. As DNA, the CDR3 is TGTGCCAGCAGCTTTCAGGCAAATTCACCCCTCCACTTT. Protein sequence: CASSFQANSPLHF. The whole variable domain, remainder taken from reference TRBV7-2 and TRBJ1-6, is GAGVSQSPSNKVTEKGKDVELRCDPISGHTALYWYRQSLGQGLEFLIYFQGNSAPDKSGLPSDRFSAERTGGSVSTLTIQRTQQEDSAVYLCASSFQANSPLHFGNGTRLTVT.

This clonotype was detected only a few times. The V call is TRBV9, the J call TRBJ1-1; D not resolved. The CDR3 runs to 13 residues. Germline loops: CDR1 SGDLS, CDR2 YYNGEE. Trimming shortened V by 1 base and J by 2 bases, and 6 bases separated the two germline ends. This chain's CDR3 is CASSVFANTEAFF. Written as DNA, the CDR3 is TGTGCCAGCAGCGTATTTGCCAACACTGAAGCTTTCTTT.

This clonotype was counted many times. This chain connects TRBV10-3 to TRBJ2-1; D uncertain. The length of the CDR3 is 12 residues. Deletions cut 4 bases from V and 8 bases from J, with 9 bases between. CDR1 ENHRY and CDR2 SYGVKD come from the germline V gene. In DNA, the CDR3 is TGTGCCATCAGTGCCCCATGGGATGAGCAGTTCTTC. Translated: CAISAPWDEQFF.